The entry below gives a single T cell receptor (beta chain) sequence along with its context. Its antigen remains unknown. The PCR employed 60 Vbeta primers together with 13 Jbeta primers. In the original analysis: As a later analysis found, there were approximately 80 million unique TCR beta chains, of which roughly 11 million were shared. The protocol was immunoSEQ multiplex PCR, while the TCRdb copy is restricted to in-frame clones and leaves out a portion. That table supplies the V and J calls and clone size; D and trimming were determined from the DNA. Of about 160,000 clones listed, 81% are singletons. This record belongs to a study of cytomegalovirus exposure and HLA in healthy donors. Study conclusions and caveats: A previous analysis found most TCR beta V segments productive roughly 87% or roughly 30% of the time. The classifier reportedly diagnosed cytomegalovirus status with high sensitivity and specificity. There were under 200 TCR beta chains listed as cytomegalovirus-associated.

This clonotype was sampled from a man aged 45-65 years in good health and CMV-seropositive. Specimen: PBMCs.

CDR3 amino acids: CASSAGGGPGNTIYF. CDR3 sequence (DNA): TGTGCCAGCAGTGCCGGGGGAGGGCCTGGAAACACCATATATTTT. The rearrangement uses TRBV6-1 and TRBJ1-3, with a tentative D call TRBD1 (5 bases). V was pared by 4 bases and J by 2 bases, with 12 bases between. This CDR3 spans 15 amino acids. The germline gives CDR1 MNHNS, CDR2 SASEGT.